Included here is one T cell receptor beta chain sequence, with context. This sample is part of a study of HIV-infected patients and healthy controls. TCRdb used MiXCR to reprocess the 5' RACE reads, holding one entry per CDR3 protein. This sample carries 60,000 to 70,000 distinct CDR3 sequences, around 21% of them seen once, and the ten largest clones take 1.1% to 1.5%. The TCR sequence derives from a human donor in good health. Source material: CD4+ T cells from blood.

As DNA, the CDR3 is TGTGCCTGGAGTGTACAGGGGTATAGAGTTGGGTCCTACGAGCAGTACTTC. It is translated as CAWSVQGYRVGSYEQYF. The rearrangement uses TRBV30 and TRBJ2-7; the match to TRBD1 covers 7 bases. J lost 1 base, V lost 0 bases, and 12 bases had no gene match. The CDR3 covers 17 residues. Germline V gene data show CDR1 as GTSNPN and CDR2 as SVGIG (reference sequence).